One and the same sample provided the 2 T cell receptor beta chains below, sequenced in a study of blood T cell repertoires in COVID-19. The repertoire was sequenced with immunoSEQ multiplex PCR; TCRdb's copy has only in-frame clones and lacks some. This table has about 440,000 clones, about 91% appearing once. Material for sequencing was peripheral blood. The receptors here all came from a woman aged 50 to 60 with COVID-19, enrolled during active disease.

Notes on this clone: Compared with germline, one end of the junction differs, possibly owing to a read error. CDR3 DNA: TGTGCCAGCAGCTCTAATCCCCCATCACTCCTCCACTTT. It codes for CASSSNPPSLLHF. The chain couples TRBV9 to TRBJ1-6; unclear D gene. Germline V CDR1 and CDR2: SGDLS, YYNGEE. CDR3 length equals 13 residues.

The chain is built from TRBV9 and TRBJ1-1; D is ambiguous. The CDR3 runs to 17 residues. With 0 bases removed from V and 0 bases from J, the gap between germline ends came to 15 bases. In germline, CDR1 is SGDLS, CDR2 YYNGEE. The CDR3 nucleotides are TGTGCCAGCAGCGTAGAGGCCAGACCGGGTATGAACACTGAAGCTTTCTTT. Its protein product is CASSVEARPGMNTEAFF.